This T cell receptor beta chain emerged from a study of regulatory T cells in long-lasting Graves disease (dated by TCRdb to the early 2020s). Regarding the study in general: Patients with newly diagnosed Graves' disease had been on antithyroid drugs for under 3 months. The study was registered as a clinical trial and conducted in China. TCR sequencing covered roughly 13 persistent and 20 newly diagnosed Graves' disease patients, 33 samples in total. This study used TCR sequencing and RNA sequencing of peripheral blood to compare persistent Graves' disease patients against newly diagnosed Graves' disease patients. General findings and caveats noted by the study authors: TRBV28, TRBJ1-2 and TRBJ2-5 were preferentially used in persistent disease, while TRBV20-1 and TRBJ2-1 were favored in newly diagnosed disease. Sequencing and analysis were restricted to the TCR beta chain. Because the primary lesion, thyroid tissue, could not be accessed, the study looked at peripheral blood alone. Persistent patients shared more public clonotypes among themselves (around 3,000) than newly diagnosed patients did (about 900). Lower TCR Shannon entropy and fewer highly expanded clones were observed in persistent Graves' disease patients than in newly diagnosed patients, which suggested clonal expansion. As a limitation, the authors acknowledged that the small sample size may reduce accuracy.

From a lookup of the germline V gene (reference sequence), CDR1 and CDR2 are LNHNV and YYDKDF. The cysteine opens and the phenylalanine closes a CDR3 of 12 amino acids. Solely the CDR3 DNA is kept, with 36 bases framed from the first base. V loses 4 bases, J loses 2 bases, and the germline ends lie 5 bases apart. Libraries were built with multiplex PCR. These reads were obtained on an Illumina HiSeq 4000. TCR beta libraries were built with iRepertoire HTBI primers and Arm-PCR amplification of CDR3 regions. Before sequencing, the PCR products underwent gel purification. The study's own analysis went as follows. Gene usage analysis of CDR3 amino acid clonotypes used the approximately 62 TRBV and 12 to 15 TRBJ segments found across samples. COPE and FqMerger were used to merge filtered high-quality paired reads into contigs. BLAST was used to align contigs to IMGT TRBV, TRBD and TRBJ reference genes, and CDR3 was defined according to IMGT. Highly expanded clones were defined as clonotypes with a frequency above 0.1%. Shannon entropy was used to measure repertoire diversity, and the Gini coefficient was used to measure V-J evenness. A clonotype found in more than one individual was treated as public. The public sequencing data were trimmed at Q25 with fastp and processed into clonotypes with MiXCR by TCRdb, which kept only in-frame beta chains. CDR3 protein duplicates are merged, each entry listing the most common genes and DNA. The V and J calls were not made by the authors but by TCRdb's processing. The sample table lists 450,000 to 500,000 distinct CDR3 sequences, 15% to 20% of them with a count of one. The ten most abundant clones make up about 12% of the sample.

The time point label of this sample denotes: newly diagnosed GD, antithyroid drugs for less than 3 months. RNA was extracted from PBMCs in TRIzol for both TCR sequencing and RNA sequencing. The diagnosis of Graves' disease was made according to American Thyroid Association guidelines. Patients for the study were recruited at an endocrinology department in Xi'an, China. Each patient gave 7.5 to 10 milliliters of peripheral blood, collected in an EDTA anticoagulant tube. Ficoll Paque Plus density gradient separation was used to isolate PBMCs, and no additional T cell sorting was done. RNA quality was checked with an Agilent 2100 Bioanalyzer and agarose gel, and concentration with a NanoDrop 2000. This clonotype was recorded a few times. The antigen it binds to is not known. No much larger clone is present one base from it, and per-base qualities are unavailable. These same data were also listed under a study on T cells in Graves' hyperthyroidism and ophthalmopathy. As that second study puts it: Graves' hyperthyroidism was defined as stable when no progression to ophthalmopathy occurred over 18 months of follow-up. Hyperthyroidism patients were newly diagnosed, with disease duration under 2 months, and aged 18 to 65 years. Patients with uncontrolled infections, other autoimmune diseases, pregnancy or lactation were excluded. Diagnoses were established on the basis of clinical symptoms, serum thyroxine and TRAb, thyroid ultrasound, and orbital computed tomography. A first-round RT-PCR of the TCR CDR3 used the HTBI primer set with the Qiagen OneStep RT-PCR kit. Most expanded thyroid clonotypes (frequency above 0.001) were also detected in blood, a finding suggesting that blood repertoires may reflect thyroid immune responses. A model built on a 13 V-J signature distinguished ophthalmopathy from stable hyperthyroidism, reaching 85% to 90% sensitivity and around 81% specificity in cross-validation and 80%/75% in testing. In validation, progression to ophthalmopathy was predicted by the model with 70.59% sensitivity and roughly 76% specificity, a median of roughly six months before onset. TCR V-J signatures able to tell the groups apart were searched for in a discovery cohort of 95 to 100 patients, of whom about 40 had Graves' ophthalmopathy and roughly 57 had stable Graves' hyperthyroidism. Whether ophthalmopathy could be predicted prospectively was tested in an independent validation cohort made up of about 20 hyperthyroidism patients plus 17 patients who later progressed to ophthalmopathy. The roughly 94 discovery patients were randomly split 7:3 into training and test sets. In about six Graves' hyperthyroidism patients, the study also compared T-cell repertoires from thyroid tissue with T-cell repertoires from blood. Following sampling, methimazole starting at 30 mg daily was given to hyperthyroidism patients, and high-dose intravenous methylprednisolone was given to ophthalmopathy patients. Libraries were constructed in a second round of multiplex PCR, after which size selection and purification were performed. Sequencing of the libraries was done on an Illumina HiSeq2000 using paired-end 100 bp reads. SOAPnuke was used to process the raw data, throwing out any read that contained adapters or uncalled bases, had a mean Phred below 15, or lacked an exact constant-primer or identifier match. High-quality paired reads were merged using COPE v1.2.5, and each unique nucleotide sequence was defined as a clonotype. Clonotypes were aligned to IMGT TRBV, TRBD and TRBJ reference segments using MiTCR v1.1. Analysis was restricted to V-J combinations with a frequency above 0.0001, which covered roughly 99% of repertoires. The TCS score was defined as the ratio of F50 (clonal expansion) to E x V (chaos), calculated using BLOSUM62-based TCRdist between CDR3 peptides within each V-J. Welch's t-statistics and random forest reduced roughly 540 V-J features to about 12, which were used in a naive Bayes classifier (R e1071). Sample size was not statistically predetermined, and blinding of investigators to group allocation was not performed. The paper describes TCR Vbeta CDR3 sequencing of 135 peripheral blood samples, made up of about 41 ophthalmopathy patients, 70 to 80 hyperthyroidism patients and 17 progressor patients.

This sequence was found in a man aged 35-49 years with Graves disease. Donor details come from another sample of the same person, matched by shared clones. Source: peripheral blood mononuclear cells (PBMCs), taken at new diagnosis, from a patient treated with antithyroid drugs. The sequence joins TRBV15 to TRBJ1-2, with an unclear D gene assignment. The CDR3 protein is CATSIDNYGYTF. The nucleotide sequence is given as TGTGCCACCAGCATTGACAACTATGGCTACACCTTC.